This TCR beta chain was sequenced in a study of beta chain features in type 1 diabetes. Overall study findings and caveats: TCRB CDR3 length was moderately but significantly reduced in all four CD4+ subsets of Type 1 diabetes patients. Patients with type 1 diabetes showed fewer VDJ junction insertions and more deletions.

Purities in excess of 95% were seen in all sorted populations. Germline loops: CDR1 DFQATT, CDR2 SNEGSKA (reference sequence). Trimming pared 3 bases from V and 0 bases from J, leaving 3 bases between. This CDR3 contains 11 residues. Only a few counts were recorded for this clone. The antigen is undetermined. Other nucleotide sequences in the sample specify the same CDR3. Of the isolated RNA, all was reverse transcribed, and so the sequenced material was expressed TCRB transcripts. The assay was immunoSEQ multiplex PCR, and TCRdb's table has in-frame clones only and misses some. Of some 640,000 clones in the sample, over 11% were seen once.

The V gene is TRBV20-1, the J gene TRBJ2-7; D gene ambiguous. This receptor was obtained from a man aged 18-30 years with type 1 diabetes. The sequenced sample consisted of naive CD4+ T cells from blood. The CDR3 loop reads CSASLSYEQYF. The CDR3 bases are TGCAGTGCTAGCCTCTCCTACGAGCAGTACTTC.